This T cell receptor (beta chain) was identified during a study of blood T cell repertoires in COVID-19 (dated by TCRdb to about 2020). At the level of the whole study: The collaborator samples originated in the United States, Italy and Spain and spanned the acute and convalescent phases of COVID-19. The material from the prospective study consisted of cDNA or gDNA derived from T cells, B-cell-depleted T cells, or PBMCs. Subjects who had been exposed to COVID-19, were actively infected with it, or had recovered from it provided the deeply sampled blood TCRbeta repertoires that made up the dataset. A freely available public database, intended as a resource for researchers studying the immune response to SARS-CoV-2, is where the repertoires were released. Samples were obtained from the ongoing ImmuneRACE study (first 160 participants) and from some 1,200 subjects provided by 6 global collaborators. Nearly every sample came with metadata listing a de-identified subject ID, COVID-19 status, age in years and sex. Where available, HLA class I and class II types were taken from metadata supplied by the sample provider and were not determined by assay-based typing. Broader findings and caveats from the paper: The amount of clinical and demographic metadata varied by source and participant and was provided uncurated.

The immunoSEQ Assay, a bias-controlled multiplex PCR, was used to amplify TCRbeta CDR3 regions from genomic DNA. In the source study's methods: The number of nucleated cells in each sample was estimated by amplification of reference gene primers within the assay. Sequence reads were collapsed and filtered to measure the absolute abundance of every unique TCRbeta CDR3 rearrangement. For each sample, productive Simpson clonality was calculated as the square root of Simpson's diversity index over productive rearrangements. The source is immuneACCESS, and TCRdb retained only in-frame sequences with V and J called. Part of the clones is not carried over; for the studies checked, unresolved V genes explain less than half of this, and the remainder is unexplained. V, J and clone size are taken as reported in that table, and D and trimming were inferred from the DNA itself. Counted in this sample were about 65,000 clones; approximately 78% of them appeared once. The biggest ten clones account for about 15% of the sample.

Collaborating institutions collected whole blood in K2EDTA tubes following their own protocols. For TCRbeta analysis, collaborator samples were shipped as frozen whole blood, as isolated PBMCs, or as DNA extracted from either sample type. Regarding this clone: The antigen this receptor binds is unknown. Base qualities are not provided; no much larger clone lies one nucleotide away.

The junction carries 21 bases between V and J, which are trimmed by 0 bases and 3 bases respectively. Taken from the germline V gene, the CDR1 and CDR2 loops are SGHDN and FVKESK. The CDR3 measures 18 amino acids from cysteine to phenylalanine. The CDR3 DNA has 54 bases and is translated from base 1. This TCR derives from a man older than 75 with acute or convalescent COVID-19. The chain is encoded by TRBV14 joined to TRBJ2-7; TRBD1 is a possible D gene, resting on 5 matching bases. Sequencing was performed on peripheral blood. The DNA sequence reads TGTGCCAGCAGCCAAGATAGTTGGTCAGGGAATACTTTCTACGAGCAGTACTTC. Its protein reads: CASSQDSWSGNTFYEQYF. The entire variable domain, with the stretches around the CDR3 drawn from the reference TRBV14 and TRBJ2-7 proteins, is EAGVTQFPSHSVIEKGQTVTLRCDPISGHDNLYWYRRVMGKEIKFLLHFVKESKQDESGMPNNRFLAERTGGTYSTLKVQPAELEDSGVYFCASSQDSWSGNTFYEQYFGPGTRLTVT.